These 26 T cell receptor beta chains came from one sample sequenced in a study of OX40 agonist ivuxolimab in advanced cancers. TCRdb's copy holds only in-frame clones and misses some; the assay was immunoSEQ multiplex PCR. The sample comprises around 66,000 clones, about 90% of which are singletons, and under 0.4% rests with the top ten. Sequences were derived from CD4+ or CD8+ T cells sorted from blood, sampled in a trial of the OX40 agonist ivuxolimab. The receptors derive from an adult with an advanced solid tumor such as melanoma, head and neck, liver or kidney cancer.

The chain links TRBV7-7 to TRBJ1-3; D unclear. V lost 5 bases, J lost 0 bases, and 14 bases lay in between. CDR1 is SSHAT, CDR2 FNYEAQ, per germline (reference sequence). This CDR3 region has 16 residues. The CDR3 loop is CASSPEPGNSGNTIYF. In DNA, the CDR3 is TGTGCCAGCAGCCCCGAGCCGGGGAACTCTGGAAACACCATATATTTT. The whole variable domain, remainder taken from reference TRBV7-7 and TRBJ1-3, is GAGVSQSPRYKVTKRGQDVTLRCDPISSHATLYWYQQALGQGPEFLTYFNYEAQPDKSGLPSDRFSAERPEGSISTLTIQRTEQRDSAMYRCASSPEPGNSGNTIYFGEGSWLTVV.

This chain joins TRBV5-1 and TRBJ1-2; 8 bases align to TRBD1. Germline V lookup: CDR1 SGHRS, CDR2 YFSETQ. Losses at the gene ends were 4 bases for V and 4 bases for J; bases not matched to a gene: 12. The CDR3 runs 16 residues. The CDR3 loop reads CASSPIGTGGGYGYTF. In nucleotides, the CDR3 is TGCGCCAGCAGCCCGATCGGGACAGGTGGCGGCTATGGCTACACCTTC. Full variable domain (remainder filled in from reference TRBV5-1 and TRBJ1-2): KAGVTQTPRYLIKTRGQQVTLSCSPISGHRSVSWYQQTPGQGLQFLFEYFSETQRNKGNFPGRFSGRQFSNSRSEMNVSTLELGDSALYLCASSPIGTGGGYGYTFGSGTRLTVV.

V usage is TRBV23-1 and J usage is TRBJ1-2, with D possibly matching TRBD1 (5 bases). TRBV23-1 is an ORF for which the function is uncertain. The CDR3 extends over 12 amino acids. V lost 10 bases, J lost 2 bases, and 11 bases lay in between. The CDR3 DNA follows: TGCGCCAAAACAGGCTGCAACTATGGCTACACCTTC. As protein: CAKTGCNYGYTF.

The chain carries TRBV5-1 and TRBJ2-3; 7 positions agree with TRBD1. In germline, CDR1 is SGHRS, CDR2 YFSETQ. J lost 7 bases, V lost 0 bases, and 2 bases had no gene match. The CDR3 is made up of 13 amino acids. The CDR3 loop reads CASSLDRGNTQYF. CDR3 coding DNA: TGCGCCAGCAGCTTGGACAGGGGAAATACGCAGTATTTT.

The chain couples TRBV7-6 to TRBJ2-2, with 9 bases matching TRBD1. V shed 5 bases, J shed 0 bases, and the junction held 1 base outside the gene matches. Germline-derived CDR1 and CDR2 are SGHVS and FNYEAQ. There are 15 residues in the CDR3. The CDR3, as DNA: TGTGCCAGCAGCAGGGACAGGGCGAACACCGGGGAGCTGTTTTTT. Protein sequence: CASSRDRANTGELFF.

CDR3 in DNA: TGTGCCAGCAGCTTGGGACAGCTGTCCCGGCCGGGGAGGGACAATGAGCAGTTCTTC. Translating gives CASSLGQLSRPGRDNEQFF. The J gene is TRBJ2-1, the V gene TRBV5-5; 7 positions match TRBD2. V lost 0 bases and J lost 5; bases outside the gene matches: 17. This CDR3 has 19 residues. CDR1 and CDR2 from the germline V gene are SGHKS and YYEKEE (reference sequence).

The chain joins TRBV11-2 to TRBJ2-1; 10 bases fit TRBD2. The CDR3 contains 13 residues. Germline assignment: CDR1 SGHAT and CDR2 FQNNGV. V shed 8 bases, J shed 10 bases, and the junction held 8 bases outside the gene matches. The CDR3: CASAGGLAMEQFF. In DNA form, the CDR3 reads TGTGCCAGCGCCGGGGGACTAGCGATGGAGCAGTTCTTC.

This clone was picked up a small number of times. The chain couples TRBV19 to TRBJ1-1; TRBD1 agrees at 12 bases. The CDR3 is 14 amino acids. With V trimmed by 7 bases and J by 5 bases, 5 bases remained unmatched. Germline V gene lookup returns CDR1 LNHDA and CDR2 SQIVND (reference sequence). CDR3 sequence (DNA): TGTGCCAGTACCCGGGACAGGGGGCAAACTGAAGCTTTCTTT. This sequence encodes CASTRDRGQTEAFF.

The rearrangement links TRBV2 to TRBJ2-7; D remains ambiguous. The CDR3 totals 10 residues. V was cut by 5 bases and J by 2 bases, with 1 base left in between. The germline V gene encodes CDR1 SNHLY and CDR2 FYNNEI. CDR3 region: CASSTYEQYF. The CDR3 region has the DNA TGTGCCAGCAGTACCTACGAGCAGTACTTC.

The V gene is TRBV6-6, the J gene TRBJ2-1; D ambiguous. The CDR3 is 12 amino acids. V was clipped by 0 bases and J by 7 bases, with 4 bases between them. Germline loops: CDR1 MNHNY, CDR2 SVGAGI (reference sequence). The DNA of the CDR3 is TGTGCCAGCAGTTACTCGGGAAATGAGCAGTTCTTC. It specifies CASSYSGNEQFF.

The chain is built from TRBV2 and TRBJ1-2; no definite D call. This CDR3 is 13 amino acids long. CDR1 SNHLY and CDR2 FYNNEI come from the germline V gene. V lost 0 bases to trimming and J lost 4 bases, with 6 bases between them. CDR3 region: CASSEARGYGYTF. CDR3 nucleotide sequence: TGTGCCAGCAGTGAAGCGAGAGGCTATGGCTACACCTTC. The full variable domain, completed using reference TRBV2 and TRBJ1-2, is EPEVTQTPSHQVTQMGQEVILRCVPISNHLYFYWYRQILGQKVEFLVSFYNNEISEKSEIFDDQFSVERPDGSNFTLKIRSTKLEDSAMYFCASSEARGYGYTFGSGTRLTVV.

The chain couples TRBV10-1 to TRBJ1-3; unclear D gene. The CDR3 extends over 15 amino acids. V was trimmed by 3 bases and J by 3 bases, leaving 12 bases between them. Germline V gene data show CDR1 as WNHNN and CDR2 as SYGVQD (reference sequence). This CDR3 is CASSEFGQSGNTIYF. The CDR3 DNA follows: TGCGCCAGCAGTGAATTCGGGCAGAGTGGAAACACCATATATTTT.

DNA for the CDR3: TGTGCCAGCAGCGGGGCCCTAGCGGCACTAGGTAATGAGCAGTTCTTC. Encoded protein: CASSGALAALGNEQFF. The rearrangement joins TRBV5-4 to TRBJ2-1, with 7 bases that match TRBD2. The germline gives CDR1 SGHNT, CDR2 YYREEE (reference sequence). J was trimmed by 7 bases and V by 4 bases; bases with no gene match: 14. The CDR3 loop spans 16 amino acids.

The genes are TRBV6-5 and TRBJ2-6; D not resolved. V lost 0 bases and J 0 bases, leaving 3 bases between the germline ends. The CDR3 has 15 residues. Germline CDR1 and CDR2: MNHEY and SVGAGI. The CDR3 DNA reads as TGTGCCAGCAGTTACTCGATCTCTGGGGCCAACGTCCTGACTTTC. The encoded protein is CASSYSISGANVLTF.

The CDR3 sequence: CAWSVPQHAGYGYTF. CDR3 nucleotides: TGTGCCTGGAGTGTACCCCAGCACGCAGGCTATGGCTACACCTTC. V usage is TRBV30 and J usage is TRBJ1-2; the D is unclear. CDR1 and CDR2 (germline): GTSNPN, SVGIG (reference sequence). V was shortened by 0 bases and J by 4 bases, with 15 bases between the two germline ends. The CDR3 is made up of 15 amino acids.

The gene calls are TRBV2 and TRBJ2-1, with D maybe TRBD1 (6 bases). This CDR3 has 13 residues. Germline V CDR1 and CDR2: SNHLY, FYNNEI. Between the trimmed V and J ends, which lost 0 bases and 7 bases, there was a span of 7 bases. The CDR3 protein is CASSEAQGNEQFF. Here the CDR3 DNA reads TGTGCCAGCAGTGAAGCGCAGGGGAATGAGCAGTTCTTC.

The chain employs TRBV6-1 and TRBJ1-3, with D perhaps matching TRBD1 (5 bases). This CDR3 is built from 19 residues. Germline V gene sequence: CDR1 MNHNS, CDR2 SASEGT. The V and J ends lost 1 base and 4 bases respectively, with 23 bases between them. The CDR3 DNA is TGTGCCAGCAGTGAAGTGTTCCCGGGGGGTAGGGTATCAGGAAACACCATATATTTT. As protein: CASSEVFPGGRVSGNTIYF.

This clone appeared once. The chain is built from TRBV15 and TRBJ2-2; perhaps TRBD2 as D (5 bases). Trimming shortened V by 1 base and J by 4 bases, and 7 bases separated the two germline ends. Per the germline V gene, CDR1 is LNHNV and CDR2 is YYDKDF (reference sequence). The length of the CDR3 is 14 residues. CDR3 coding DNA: TGTGCCACCAGCAGAGGGGCGGGCACCGGGGAGCTGTTTTTT. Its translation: CATSRGAGTGELFF.

The CDR3 protein is CASSTLPNTEAFF. The CDR3 nucleotides are TGTGCCAGCAGCACGCTGCCGAACACTGAAGCTTTCTTT. The rearrangement uses TRBV7-2 and TRBJ1-1; D remains unclear. Germline CDR1 SGHTA, CDR2 FQGNSA. CDR3 length: 13 amino acids. V shed 5 bases and J shed 1 base, with 8 bases lying between them. Supplemented by reference TRBV7-2 and TRBJ1-1, the full variable domain reads GAGVSQSPSNKVTEKGKDVELRCDPISGHTALYWYRQSLGQGLEFLIYFQGNSAPDKSGLPSDRFSAERTGGSVSTLTIQRTQQEDSAVYLCASSTLPNTEAFFGQGTRLTVV.

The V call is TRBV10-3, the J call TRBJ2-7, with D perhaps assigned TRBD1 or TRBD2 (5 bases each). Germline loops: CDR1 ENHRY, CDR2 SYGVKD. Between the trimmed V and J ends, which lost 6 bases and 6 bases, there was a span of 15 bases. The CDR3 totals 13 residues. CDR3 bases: TGTGCCATCAGCCGGGACCCCCCTGGCGAGCAGTACTTC. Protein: CAISRDPPGEQYF.

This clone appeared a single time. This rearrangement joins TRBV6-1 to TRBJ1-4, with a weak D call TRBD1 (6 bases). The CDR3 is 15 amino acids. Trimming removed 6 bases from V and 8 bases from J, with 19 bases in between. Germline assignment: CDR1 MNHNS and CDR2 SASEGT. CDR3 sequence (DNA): TGTGCCAGCAGGGAATTTTCTAGGACAGCCGAAAAACTGTTTTTT. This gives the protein CASREFSRTAEKLFF.

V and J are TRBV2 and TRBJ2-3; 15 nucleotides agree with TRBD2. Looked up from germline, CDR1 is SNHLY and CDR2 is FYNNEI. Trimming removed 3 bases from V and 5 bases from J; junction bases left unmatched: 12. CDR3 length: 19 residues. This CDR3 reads CASSDWTSGGAILLDTQYF. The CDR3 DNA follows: TGTGCCAGCAGTGATTGGACTAGCGGGGGGGCTATACTTTTAGATACGCAGTATTTT.

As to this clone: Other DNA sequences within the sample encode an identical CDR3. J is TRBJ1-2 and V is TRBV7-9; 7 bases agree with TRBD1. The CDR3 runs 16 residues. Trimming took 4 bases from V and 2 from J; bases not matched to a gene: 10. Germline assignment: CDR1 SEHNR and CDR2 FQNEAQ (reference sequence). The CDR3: CASSSFGGQENYGYTF. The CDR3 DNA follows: TGTGCCAGCAGCTCATTTGGAGGACAGGAGAACTATGGCTACACCTTC.

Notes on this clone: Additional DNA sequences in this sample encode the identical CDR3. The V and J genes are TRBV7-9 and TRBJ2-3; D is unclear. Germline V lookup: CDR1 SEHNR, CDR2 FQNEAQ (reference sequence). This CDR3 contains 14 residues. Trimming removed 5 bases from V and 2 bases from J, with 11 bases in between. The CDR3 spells CASSRPPDTDTQYF. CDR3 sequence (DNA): TGTGCCAGCAGCCGTCCGCCAGACACAGATACGCAGTATTTT. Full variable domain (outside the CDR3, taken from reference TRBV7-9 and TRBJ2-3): DTGVSQNPRHKITKRGQNVTFRCDPISEHNRLYWYRQTLGQGPEFLTYFQNEAQLEKSRLLSDRFSAERPKGSFSTLEIQRTEQGDSAMYLCASSRPPDTDTQYFGPGTRLTVL.

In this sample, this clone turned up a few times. CDR3: CASSYGGGSTDTQYF. The CDR3 nucleotides are TGTGCCAGCAGCTATGGGGGGGGTAGCACAGATACGCAGTATTTT. V is TRBV7-9 and J is TRBJ2-3, with TRBD2 matching 7 bases. Per germline, CDR1 SEHNR and CDR2 FQNEAQ (reference sequence). Unmatched junction bases numbered 4, after V lost 4 bases and J lost 0 bases. This CDR3 region has 15 residues. Together with reference TRBV7-9 and TRBJ2-3, the CDR3 gives the full variable domain: DTGVSQNPRHKITKRGQNVTFRCDPISEHNRLYWYRQTLGQGPEFLTYFQNEAQLEKSRLLSDRFSAERPKGSFSTLEIQRTEQGDSAMYLCASSYGGGSTDTQYFGPGTRLTVL.

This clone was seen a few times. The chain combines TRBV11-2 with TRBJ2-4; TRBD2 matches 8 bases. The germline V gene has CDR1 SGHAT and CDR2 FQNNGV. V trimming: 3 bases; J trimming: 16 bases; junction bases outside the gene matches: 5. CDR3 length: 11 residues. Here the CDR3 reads CASSFRGGFYF. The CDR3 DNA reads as TGTGCCAGCAGCTTTCGCGGGGGGTTTTACTTC.